The following is a TCR beta chain sequence with its context. This sample was taken from a study of cytomegalovirus exposure and HLA in healthy donors. 13 Jbeta primers and 60 Vbeta primers were used for the PCR. Here immunoSEQ multiplex PCR was the method, and the copy in TCRdb shows in-frame clones only, minus some. The sample contains around 91,000 clones, 60% to 85% of which appear only once. V shed 6 bases and J shed 4 bases, with 18 bases lying between them. Germline-derived CDR1 and CDR2 are LNHDA and SQIVND (reference sequence). This CDR3 contains 15 residues. Input material: PBMCs. The gene calls are TRBV19 and TRBJ1-2, with D perhaps matching TRBD1 (6 bases). This TCR was recovered from a middle-aged woman in good health and CMV-seropositive. This CDR3 reads CASSQYDRMGYGYTF. CDR3 coding DNA: TGTGCCAGTAGCCAATATGACAGGATGGGCTATGGCTACACCTTC.